This record covers a single T cell receptor beta chain. The CDR3 totals 16 residues. Germline values: CDR1 MDHEN, CDR2 SYDVKM. V dropped 2 bases and J dropped 5 bases, with 16 bases sitting between them. The data derive from a study of blood T cell repertoires in COVID-19. At the level of the study: Some COVID-19 samples were acute and others convalescent; all came from the United States, Italy and Spain. In each case, the material was cDNA or gDNA derived from T cells, B-cell-depleted T cells, or PBMCs.

In the study's own analysis: Amplifying reference gene primers gave estimates of nucleated cell counts. Libraries were prepared by immunoSEQ multiplex PCR; TCRdb keeps only in-frame clonotypes and omits some of them. Clonal size and the V and J genes are those of that table, whereas D and trimming came from the DNA. The sample includes roughly 120,000 clones, 65% to 85% of them seen just once. The TCR sequence derives from a man aged 65 to 85 with acute or convalescent COVID-19. The V and J genes are TRBV28 and TRBJ1-5, with D maybe TRBD1 (6 bases). Sequenced: peripheral blood. This chain's CDR3 is CASSLRRGWGHQPQHF. Here the CDR3 DNA reads TGTGCCAGCAGTTTACGCCGGGGTTGGGGGCATCAGCCCCAGCATTTT.